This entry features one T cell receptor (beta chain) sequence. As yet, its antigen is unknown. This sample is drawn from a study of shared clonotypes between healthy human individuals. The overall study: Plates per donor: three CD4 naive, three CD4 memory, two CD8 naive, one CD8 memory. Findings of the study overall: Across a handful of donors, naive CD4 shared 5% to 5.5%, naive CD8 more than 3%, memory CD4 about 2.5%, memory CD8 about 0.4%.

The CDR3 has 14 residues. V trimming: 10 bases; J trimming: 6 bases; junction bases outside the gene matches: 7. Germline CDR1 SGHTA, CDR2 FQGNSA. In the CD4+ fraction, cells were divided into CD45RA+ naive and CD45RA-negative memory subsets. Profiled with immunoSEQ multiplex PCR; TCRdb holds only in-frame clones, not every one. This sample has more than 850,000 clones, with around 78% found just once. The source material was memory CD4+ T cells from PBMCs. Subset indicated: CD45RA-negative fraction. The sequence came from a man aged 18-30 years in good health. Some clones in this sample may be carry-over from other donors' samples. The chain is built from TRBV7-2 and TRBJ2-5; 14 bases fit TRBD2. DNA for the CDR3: TGTGCCACCCGACTAGCGGGAGGGCAGCAGACCCAGTACTTC. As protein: CATRLAGGQQTQYF.